Only a few counts were recorded for the clone carrying this T cell receptor (beta chain). Only in-frame clones appear in the TCRdb table, and some are missing; sequencing was by immunoSEQ multiplex PCR. The sample contains roughly 70,000 clones, roughly nine tenths of which appear only once. V lost 3 bases to trimming and J lost 1 base, with 11 bases between them. This CDR3 contains 15 residues. Germline CDR1 and CDR2: SGHTA and FQGNSA. The data belong to a study of T cells in localized non-small cell lung cancer. Sequences were derived from peripheral blood, sampled before any cancer treatment. This sequence joins TRBV7-2 and TRBJ2-3, with unresolved D. This receptor was obtained from a male donor at least 60 years old with stage III squamous cell lung carcinoma. This chain's CDR3 is CASSLLRPGTDTQYF. The CDR3 nucleotides are TGTGCCAGCAGCTTGCTTCGGCCCGGCACAGATACGCAGTATTTT.